The present entry profiles one TCR beta chain with its context. The antigen remains unidentified. The data originate from a study of T cells after yellow fever vaccination. The study, taken as a whole, reports: Among all clonotypes, a small share was observed in both CD4 and CD8 compartments. Post-booster repertoires again held most primary-vaccination clones (approximately 96% CD4, roughly 89% CD8).

One entry per CDR3 protein results from TCRdb running MiXCR on the 5' RACE reads. The sample has over 250,000 distinct CDR3 sequences, over 4% seen once. V gave up 3 bases and J gave up 6 bases; unmatched junction bases: 6. Germline-derived CDR1 and CDR2 are MRHNA and SNTAGT. This CDR3 comprises 14 residues. The sample was PBMCs, taken 5 days after the yellow fever booster vaccination. The chain has TRBV6-4 and TRBJ2-3, with TRBD1 identical over 7 bases. The source of this sequence is a man aged 18 to 35 who received the YFV17D yellow fever vaccine. The CDR3 here is CASSEQTGFDTQYF. The CDR3 nucleotides are TGTGCCAGCAGTGAGCAGACAGGGTTTGATACGCAGTATTTT.